A selection of T cell receptor beta chains follows, all from one sample in a study of T cell responses to AZD1222 COVID-19 vaccine. Method: immunoSEQ multiplex PCR; TCRdb's copy keeps in-frame clones and lacks some. The repertoire holds more than 150,000 clones, approximately 91% seen once, with 0.75% to 1% in the top ten. The sample consisted of peripheral blood, taken on day 0 of AZD1222 vaccination. Receptors were obtained from an adult in good health. Each CDR3 is given with its conserved first and last residue. The D gene is left open where the match is weak. The listing skips clone size in some rows; elsewhere it reads once, few, many or a size class.

TRBJ1-6	-	TRBV6-5	TRBD1	CASRTGSGNSPLHF	TGTGCCAGCAGGACAGGGAGTGGGAATTCACCCCTCCACTTT
TRBJ2-5	once	TRBV13	TRBD1	CASSASQGARGLIQYQETQYF	TGTGCCAGCAGCGCCTCACAGGGGGCGCGGGGTTTGATTCAGTACCAAGAGACCCAGTACTTC
TRBJ2-1	-	TRBV19	TRBD1	CASSSSGTVKNEQFF	TGTGCCAGTAGTTCGTCTGGGACAGTTAAGAATGAGCAGTTCTTC
TRBJ2-5	once	TRBV27	TRBD2	CASSFIAGGETQYF	TGTGCCAGCAGTTTTATAGCGGGAGGGGAGACCCAGTACTTC
TRBJ2-7	-	TRBV5-6	TRBD2	CASSGGVYEQYF	TGTGCCAGCAGCGGGGGGGTTTACGAGCAGTACTTC
TRBJ1-3	-	TRBV29-1	-	CSVEAHSGNTIYF	TGCAGCGTTGAGGCCCACTCTGGAAACACCATATATTTT
TRBJ1-1	-	TRBV2	TRBD1	CATRDRGTEAFF	TGTGCCACCCGGGACAGGGGCACTGAAGCTTTCTTT
TRBJ1-1	-	TRBV5-4	TRBD1	CAIGPGGFGTEAFF	TGTGCCATTGGACCAGGGGGGTTCGGCACTGAAGCTTTCTTT
TRBJ1-5	-	TRBV6-5	-	CAGQGESQPQHF	TGTGCCGGCCAGGGCGAAAGCCAGCCCCAGCATTTT
TRBJ1-1	-	TRBV6-5	-	CASSSTGFAEAFF	TGTGCCAGCAGTAGTACAGGGTTCGCTGAAGCTTTCTTT
TRBJ1-3	-	TRBV19	TRBD1	CASSLPGQGNTIYF	TGTGCCAGTAGTCTACCGGGACAGGGAAACACCATATATTTT
TRBJ1-5	-	TRBV2	TRBD1	CASRAGTAGNQPQHF	TGTGCCAGCAGAGCCGGGACAGCGGGCAATCAGCCCCAGCATTTT
TRBJ1-1	-	TRBV29-1	TRBD1	CSAARVQGATDTEAFF	TGCAGCGCGGCCCGGGTACAGGGGGCGACCGACACTGAAGCTTTCTTT
TRBJ2-7	-	TRBV7-2	-	CASSLVGEGRYEQYF	TGTGCCAGCAGCTTAGTTGGGGAAGGGCGTTACGAGCAGTACTTC
TRBJ1-1	-	TRBV5-6	TRBD1	CASSLDRTGGANTEAFF	TGTGCCAGCAGCTTGGACCGGACAGGGGGCGCGAACACTGAAGCTTTCTTT
TRBJ1-4	-	TRBV2	-	CASSGREGEKLFF	TGTGCCAGCAGTGGCAGGGAAGGCGAAAAACTGTTTTTT
TRBJ2-7	-	TRBV7-9	TRBD1	CASSLATGEDEQYF	TGTGCCAGCAGCTTAGCGACAGGGGAAGACGAGCAGTACTTC
TRBJ1-1	-	TRBV5-1	TRBD1	CASSSVGTGDEAFF	TGCGCCAGCAGCTCAGTCGGGACAGGGGATGAAGCTTTCTTT
TRBJ1-1	-	TRBV4-2	-	CASSPLEGVNTEAFF	TGTGCCAGCAGCCCCCTGGAGGGCGTGAACACTGAAGCTTTCTTT
TRBJ1-2	few	TRBV7-9	-	CASSKLTVNYGYTF	TGTGCCAGCAGCAAACTGACAGTCAACTATGGCTACACCTTC
TRBJ2-7	-	TRBV28	-	CASSSPGDTDPSYEQYF	TGTGCCAGCAGTTCCCCCGGGGATACTGACCCTTCCTACGAGCAGTACTTC
TRBJ2-5	-	TRBV7-8	-	CASSSKSTLGEETQYF	TGTGCCAGCAGCTCCAAATCAACTTTGGGGGAAGAGACCCAGTACTTC
TRBJ1-1	-	TRBV7-9	-	CASRDGMPLAGLTEAFF	TGTGCCAGCAGGGATGGGATGCCACTGGCAGGTCTTACTGAAGCTTTCTTT
TRBJ2-1	once	TRBV14	-	CASSQLGQAYNEQFF	TGTGCCAGCAGCCAGTTGGGTCAGGCCTACAATGAGCAGTTCTTC
TRBJ2-7	-	TRBV10-1	-	CASSEGWNYEQYF	TGCGCCAGCAGTGAGGGCTGGAATTACGAGCAGTACTTC
TRBJ2-7	-	TRBV5-1	-	CASSFPGAGTYEQYF	TGCGCCAGCAGCTTCCCCGGGGCAGGGACCTACGAGCAGTACTTC
TRBJ2-1	-	TRBV11-2	TRBD1	CASSSIGQGGFREQFF	TGTGCCAGCAGCTCGATCGGACAGGGGGGGTTCCGTGAGCAGTTCTTC
TRBJ1-4	-	TRBV28	TRBD1	CASSAAGTVWWKLFF	TGTGCCAGCAGTGCAGCCGGGACAGTTTGGTGGAAACTGTTTTTT
TRBJ1-6	-	TRBV5-4	-	CASSLGWGNSPLHF	TGTGCCAGCAGCTTGGGGTGGGGGAATTCACCCCTCCACTTT
TRBJ1-1	once	TRBV9	-	CASSVGGFTEAFF	TGTGCCAGCAGCGTAGGGGGATTCACTGAAGCTTTCTTT
TRBJ1-1	-	TRBV19	-	CASSPRGGMNTEAFF	TGTGCCAGTAGTCCCCGTGGAGGCATGAACACTGAAGCTTTCTTT
TRBJ1-1	-	TRBV7-8	-	CASSLLPGNTEAFF	TGTGCCAGCAGCTTATTGCCAGGGAACACTGAAGCTTTCTTT
TRBJ1-1	-	TRBV12-5	-	CASGLATEAFF	TGTGCTAGTGGTTTGGCCACTGAAGCTTTCTTT
TRBJ2-7	-	TRBV19	TRBD1	CATKGTGDSYEQYF	TGTGCCACCAAGGGGACAGGGGATTCCTACGAGCAGTACTTC
TRBJ1-1	-	TRBV3-1/TRBV3-2	-	CASRLGGKTEAFF	TGTGCCAGCAGACTTGGGGGGAAGACTGAAGCTTTCTTT
TRBJ2-7	-	TRBV6-1	TRBD2	CASISSGGLEQYF	TGTGCCAGCATCTCTAGCGGGGGGTTAGAGCAGTACTTC
TRBJ1-1	-	TRBV19	-	CASSIRDLMNTEAFF	TGTGCCAGTAGTATTCGGGATCTGATGAACACTGAAGCTTTCTTT